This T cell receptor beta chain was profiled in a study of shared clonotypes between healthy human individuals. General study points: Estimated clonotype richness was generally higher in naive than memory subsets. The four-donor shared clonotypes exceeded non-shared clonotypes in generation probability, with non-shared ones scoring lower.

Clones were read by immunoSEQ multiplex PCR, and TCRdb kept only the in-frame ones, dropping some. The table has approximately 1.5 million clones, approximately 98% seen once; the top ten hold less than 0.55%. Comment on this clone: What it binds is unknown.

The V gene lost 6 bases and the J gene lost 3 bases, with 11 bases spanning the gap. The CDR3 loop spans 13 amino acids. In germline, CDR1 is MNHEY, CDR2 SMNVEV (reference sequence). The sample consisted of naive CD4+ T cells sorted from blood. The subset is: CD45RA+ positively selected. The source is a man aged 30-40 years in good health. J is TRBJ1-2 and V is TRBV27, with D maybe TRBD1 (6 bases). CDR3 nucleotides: TGTGCCAGCAGGCCACAGGGTTACTATGGCTACACCTTC. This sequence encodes CASRPQGYYGYTF.